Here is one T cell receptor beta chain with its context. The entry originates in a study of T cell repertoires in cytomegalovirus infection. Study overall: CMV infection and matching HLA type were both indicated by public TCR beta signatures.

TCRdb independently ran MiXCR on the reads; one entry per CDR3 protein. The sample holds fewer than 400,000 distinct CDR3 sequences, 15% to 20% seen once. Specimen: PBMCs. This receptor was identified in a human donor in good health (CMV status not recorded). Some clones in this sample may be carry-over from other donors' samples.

The CDR3 here is CASRLAGDETQYF. The CDR3 DNA follows: TGTGCCAGCCGACTAGCGGGAGACGAGACCCAGTACTTC. This chain joins TRBV18 and TRBJ2-5, with 12 nucleotides matching TRBD2. The V gene end was trimmed by 8 bases and the J gene end by 5 bases; junction bases not matched to a gene: 3. CDR1 is KGHSH and CDR2 is LQKENI in the germline V gene. The CDR3 runs to 13 residues.